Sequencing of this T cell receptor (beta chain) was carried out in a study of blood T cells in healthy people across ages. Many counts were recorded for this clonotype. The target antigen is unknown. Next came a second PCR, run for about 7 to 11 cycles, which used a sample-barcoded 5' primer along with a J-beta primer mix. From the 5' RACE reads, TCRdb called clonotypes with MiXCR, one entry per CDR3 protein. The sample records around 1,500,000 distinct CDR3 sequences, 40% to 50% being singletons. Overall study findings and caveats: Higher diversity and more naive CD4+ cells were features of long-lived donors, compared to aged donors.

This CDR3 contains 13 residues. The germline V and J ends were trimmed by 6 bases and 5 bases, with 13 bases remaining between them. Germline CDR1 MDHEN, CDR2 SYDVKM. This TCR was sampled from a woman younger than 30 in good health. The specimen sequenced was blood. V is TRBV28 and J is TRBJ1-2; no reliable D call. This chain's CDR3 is CASSLTGPYGYTF. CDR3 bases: TGTGCCAGCAGCCTCACGGGTCCTTATGGCTACACCTTC.